The 2 T cell receptor beta chains given below trace back to one sample, sequenced in a study of beta chain features in type 1 diabetes. Expressed TCRB transcripts were sequenced because the entire RNA isolate underwent reverse transcription. The data were produced by immunoSEQ multiplex PCR, yet TCRdb's version contains in-frame clones alone and is incomplete. The table includes tens of thousands of clones, around 32% detected once. The sample comprised stem cell memory CD4+ T cells from blood. The receptors were sampled from a woman aged 18 to 35 in good health.

There are many counts of this clone. This chain links TRBV4-2 with TRBJ2-3; 11 nucleotides match TRBD2. CDR3 size: 17 residues. Per the germline V gene, CDR1 is LGHNA and CDR2 is YNFKEQ. Trimming removed 4 bases from V and 1 base from J; junction bases left unmatched: 7. For the CDR3, the DNA is TGTGCCAGCAGCCGCACCTTGACTAGCGGGGGCACAGATACGCAGTATTTT. The encoded protein is CASSRTLTSGGTDTQYF.

This chain links TRBV7-8 with TRBJ2-5; 8 bases fit TRBD2. The CDR3 extends over 14 amino acids. The V segment lost 4 bases and the J segment 6 bases; nucleotides outside the gene matches: 7. CDR1 SGHVS and CDR2 FQNEAQ come from the germline V gene. The CDR3 DNA reads as TGTGCCAGCAGCTCCGGGGGGGTGTCAAAGACCCAGTACTTC. It yields the protein CASSSGGVSKTQYF.